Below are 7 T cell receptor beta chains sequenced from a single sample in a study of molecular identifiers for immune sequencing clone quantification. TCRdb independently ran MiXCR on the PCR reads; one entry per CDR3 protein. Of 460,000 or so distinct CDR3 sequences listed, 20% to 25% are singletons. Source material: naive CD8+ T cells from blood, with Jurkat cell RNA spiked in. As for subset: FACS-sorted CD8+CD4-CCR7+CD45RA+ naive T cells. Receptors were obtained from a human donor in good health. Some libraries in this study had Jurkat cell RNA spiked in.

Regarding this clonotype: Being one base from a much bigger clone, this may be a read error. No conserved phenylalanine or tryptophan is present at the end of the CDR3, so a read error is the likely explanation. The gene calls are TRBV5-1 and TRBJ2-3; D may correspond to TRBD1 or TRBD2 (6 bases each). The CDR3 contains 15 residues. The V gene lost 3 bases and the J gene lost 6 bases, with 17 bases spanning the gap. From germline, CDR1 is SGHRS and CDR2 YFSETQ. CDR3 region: CASSSERGELDTQYV. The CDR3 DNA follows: TGCGCCAGCAGCTCTGAGAGGGGGGAATTGGATACGCAGTATGTT.

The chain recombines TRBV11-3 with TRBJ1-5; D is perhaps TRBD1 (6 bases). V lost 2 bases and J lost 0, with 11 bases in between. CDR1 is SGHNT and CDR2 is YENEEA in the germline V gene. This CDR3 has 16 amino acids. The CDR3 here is CASSLRATGSNQPQHF. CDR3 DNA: TGTGCCAGCAGCTTACGAGCGACAGGTAGCAATCAGCCCCAGCATTTT.

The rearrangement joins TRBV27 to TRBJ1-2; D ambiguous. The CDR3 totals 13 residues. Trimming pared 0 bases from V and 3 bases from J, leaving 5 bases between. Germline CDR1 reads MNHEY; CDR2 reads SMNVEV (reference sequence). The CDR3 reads CASSLSLYYGYTF. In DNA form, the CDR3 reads TGTGCCAGCAGTTTATCGCTATACTATGGCTACACCTTC.

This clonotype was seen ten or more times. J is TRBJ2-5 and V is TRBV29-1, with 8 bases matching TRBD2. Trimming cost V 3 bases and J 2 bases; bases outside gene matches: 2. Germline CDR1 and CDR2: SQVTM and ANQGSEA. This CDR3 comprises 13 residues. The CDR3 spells CSVDSGVQETQYF. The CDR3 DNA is TGCAGCGTTGATAGCGGGGTTCAAGAGACCCAGTACTTC. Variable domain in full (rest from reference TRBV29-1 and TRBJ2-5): SAVISQKPSRDICQRGTSLTIQCQVDSQVTMMFWYRQQPGQSLTLIATANQGSEATYESGFVIDKFPISRPNLTFSTLTVSNMSPEDSSIYLCSVDSGVQETQYFGPGTRLLVL.

The CDR3 nucleotides are TGTGCCAGCACCCTCCCACAGGCGGACGAGCAGTACGTC. It specifies CASTLPQADEQYV. This chain uses TRBV12-3 or TRBV12-4 with TRBJ2-7; maybe TRBD1 (5 bases). There are 13 residues in the CDR3. V was pared by 7 bases and J by 5 bases, with 15 bases between.

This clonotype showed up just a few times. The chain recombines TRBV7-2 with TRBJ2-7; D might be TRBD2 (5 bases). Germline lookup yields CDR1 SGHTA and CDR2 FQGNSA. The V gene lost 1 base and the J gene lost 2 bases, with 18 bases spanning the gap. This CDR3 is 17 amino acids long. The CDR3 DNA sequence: TGTGCCAGCAGCTTAGGGGGTTGGGCGGGTGAGACCTACGAGCAGTACTTC. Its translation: CASSLGGWAGETYEQYF.

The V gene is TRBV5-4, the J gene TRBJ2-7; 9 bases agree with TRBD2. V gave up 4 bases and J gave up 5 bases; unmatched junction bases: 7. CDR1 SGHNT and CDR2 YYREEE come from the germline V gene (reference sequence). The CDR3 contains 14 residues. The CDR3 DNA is TGTGCCAGCAGCCCGGGACTAGCCACCCACGAGCAGTACTTC. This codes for CASSPGLATHEQYF.